The 24 T cell receptor beta chains presented below share a single source sample, sequenced in a study of Japanese encephalitis immunity and Zika vaccine responses. PBMCs were CFSE-labeled and cultured for roughly 6 days with peptide pools at about 0.95 ug/mL each. Live CD56-CD19-CD16-CD3+CD4+ cells with low CFSE were sorted unfixed as proliferating CD4 T cells. TCRdb itself ran the 5' RACE reads through MiXCR, one entry per CDR3 protein. The sample contains about 280 distinct CDR3 sequences, around 2.3% of which appear only once. Sequencing used antigen-activated CD4+ T cells from blood, cultured, obtained during a Zika inactivated vaccine study. These receptor sequences come from an adult man who received an inactivated Zika virus vaccine.

This clonotype counts as large (0.1 to 1%). The J gene is TRBJ2-3, the V gene TRBV4-2, with 10 bases matching TRBD2. The germline V gene encodes CDR1 LGHNA and CDR2 YNFKEQ. The CDR3 consists of 17 residues. Losses at the gene ends were 4 bases for V and 0 bases for J; bases not matched to a gene: 7. The CDR3 region has the DNA TGTGCCAGCAGCCTTCTTAGCGGGGGGACTAGCACAGATACGCAGTATTTT. Amino acid sequence: CASSLLSGGTSTDTQYF.

This clonotype is judged medium-sized (0.01 to 0.1%). The J gene is TRBJ2-3, the V gene TRBV4-3, with TRBD2 matching 8 bases. This CDR3 contains 16 residues. Germline trimming cut 1 base from V and 0 bases from J; bases unmatched to any gene: 3. CDR1 and CDR2 (germline): LGHNA, YSLEER. CDR3 sequence (DNA): TGCGCCAGCAGCCAAGGGACTAGCCACAGCACAGATACGCAGTATTTT. This codes for CASSQGTSHSTDTQYF.

This clonotype is categorized as medium-sized (0.01 to 0.1%). The genes are TRBV28 and TRBJ2-7; TRBD1 matches at 10 bases. V lost 3 bases and J lost 3; bases outside the gene matches: 5. This CDR3 has 15 residues. In germline, CDR1 is MDHEN, CDR2 SYDVKM. CDR3 protein: CASSLEGQGIYEQYF. The CDR3 DNA reads TGTGCCAGCAGTTTGGAGGGACAGGGGATCTACGAGCAGTACTTC. Variable domain in full (rest from reference TRBV28 and TRBJ2-7): DVKVTQSSRYLVKRTGEKVFLECVQDMDHENMFWYRQDPGLGLRLIYFSYDVKMKEKGDIPEGYSVSREKKERFSLILESASTNQTSMYLCASSLEGQGIYEQYFGPGTRLTVT.

By share, this clonotype ranks as large. The CDR3 reads CASSPNSGELFF. The CDR3 DNA follows: TGTGCCAGCAGCCCAAACTCCGGGGAGCTGTTTTTT. J is TRBJ2-2 and V is TRBV7-8; D gene uncertain. Trimming stripped 5 bases from V and 6 bases from J, with 7 bases between. The CDR3 has 12 residues. Germline loops: CDR1 SGHVS, CDR2 FQNEAQ.

This clonotype is medium-sized within its sample. This chain links TRBV19 with TRBJ2-3, with D uncertain. The CDR3 loop spans 13 amino acids. V was shortened by 7 bases and J by 4 bases, with 12 bases between the two germline ends. Germline loops: CDR1 LNHDA, CDR2 SQIVND (reference sequence). Here the CDR3 DNA reads TGTGCCAGTACCCAGGCCAGTGCAGATACGCAGTATTTT. It translates to CASTQASADTQYF.

Within the sample, this clonotype is large. J is TRBJ2-1 and V is TRBV4-1; TRBD2 might be the D (5 bases). In germline, CDR1 is MGHRA, CDR2 YSYEKL. There are 13 residues in the CDR3. Trimming pared 1 base from V and 9 bases from J, leaving 10 bases between. CDR3 bases: TGCGCCAGCAGCCAAGTGGAGGCATTTGAGCAGTTCTTC. This encodes CASSQVEAFEQFF.

This clonotype is labeled large (0.1 to 1%). The CDR3 coding sequence is TGTGCCAGCTCCTCCGCCTTCGAGCAGTACTTC. Translating gives CASSSAFEQYF. The chain has TRBV6-6 and TRBJ2-7; unclear D gene. V lost 8 bases to trimming and J lost 6 bases, with 11 bases between them. Per the germline V gene, CDR1 is MNHNY and CDR2 is SVGAGI (reference sequence). This CDR3 is built from 11 residues.

This clonotype is termed medium-sized. This sequence joins TRBV4-2 and TRBJ2-2; unclear D gene. Germline V CDR1 and CDR2: LGHNA, YNFKEQ. The CDR3 spans 13 residues. V lost 4 bases and J 7 bases, leaving 10 bases between the germline ends. DNA of the CDR3: TGTGCCAGCAGCCCCTCGGAAATCGGGGAGCTGTTTTTT. Protein product: CASSPSEIGELFF.

This clonotype is large (0.1 to 1%) in the sample. The rearrangement links TRBV5-6 to TRBJ1-2; D unresolved. This CDR3 region has 15 residues. V was pared by 3 bases and J by 4 bases, with 16 bases between. Germline V gene sequence: CDR1 SGHDT, CDR2 YYEEEE. The CDR3: CASSSSWRAFYGYTF. In DNA, the CDR3 is TGTGCCAGCAGCTCTTCTTGGAGGGCCTTCTATGGCTACACCTTC.

This clonotype is medium-sized (0.01 to 0.1%) within its sample. The gene calls are TRBV30 and TRBJ1-2; possible D gene TRBD1, 6 bases. V lost 0 bases and J lost 6, with 17 bases in between. Germline V gene data show CDR1 as GTSNPN and CDR2 as SVGIG (reference sequence). The CDR3 has 15 amino acids. The DNA of the CDR3 is TGTGCCTGGAGTGTAGCGGACAGAGGTTTGAATGGCTACACCTTC. It yields the protein CAWSVADRGLNGYTF.

By frequency in the sample, this clonotype is large (0.1 to 1%). The chain employs TRBV4-1 and TRBJ1-5, with 11 bases lining up with TRBD1. V shed 0 bases, J shed 0 bases, and the junction held 7 bases outside the gene matches. The CDR3 is made up of 19 amino acids. Germline V CDR1 and CDR2: MGHRA, YSYEKL. CDR3 DNA: TGCGCCAGCAGCCAAGATGGACAGGGGGCGTCCTTTAGCAATCAGCCCCAGCATTTT. Its protein product is CASSQDGQGASFSNQPQHF.

This clonotype rates as medium-sized (0.01 to 0.1%). The chain employs TRBV20-1 and TRBJ2-3, with D unclear. The CDR3 covers 11 residues. The germline CDR1 and CDR2 sequences are DFQATT and SNEGSKA (reference sequence). Trimming took off 2 bases at V and 6 bases at J, with 6 bases between the two ends. CDR3 in DNA: TGCAGTGCTAGACAAGGGGATACGCAGTATTTT. Its protein is CSARQGDTQYF.

This clonotype counts as medium-sized (0.01 to 0.1%). This chain connects TRBV4-3 to TRBJ2-1, with D perhaps matching TRBD2 (6 bases). Trimming pared 0 bases from V and 4 bases from J, leaving 16 bases between. Looked up from germline, CDR1 is LGHNA and CDR2 is YSLEER. The CDR3 extends over 17 amino acids. CDR3 region: CASSQEGSAGTYNEQFF. Written as DNA, the CDR3 is TGCGCCAGCAGCCAAGAAGGGAGCGCGGGGACGTACAATGAGCAGTTCTTC.

This clonotype is deemed medium-sized (0.01 to 0.1%). V and J are TRBV18 and TRBJ1-1; D possibly corresponds to TRBD1 (5 bases). Trimming took 2 bases from V and 6 from J, leaving 10 bases between them. The CDR3 runs 13 residues. CDR1 is KGHSH, CDR2 LQKENI, per germline. CDR3 nucleotide sequence: TGTGCCAGCTCACCAAGCAGGGATGCTGAAGCTTTCTTT. This encodes CASSPSRDAEAFF.

The rearrangement uses TRBV18 and TRBJ1-1; TRBD1 agrees at 11 bases. Germline assignment: CDR1 KGHSH and CDR2 LQKENI. V shed 4 bases and J 4 bases; nucleotides not matched to a gene: 8. This CDR3 is 16 amino acids long. The CDR3 here is CASSLTGTGGGTEAFF. The CDR3 DNA sequence: TGTGCCAGCTCACTTACCGGGACAGGGGGAGGCACTGAAGCTTTCTTT. Full variable domain (missing parts from reference TRBV18 and TRBJ1-1): NAGVMQNPRHLVRRRGQEARLRCSPMKGHSHVYWYRQLPEEGLKFMVYLQKENIIDESGMPKERFSAEFPKEGPSILRIQQVVRGDSAAYFCASSLTGTGGGTEAFFGQGTRLTVV.

This clonotype is large in the sample. The rearrangement uses TRBV6-6 and TRBJ2-7, with D uncertain. The CDR3 extends over 12 amino acids. Germline V gives CDR1 MNHNY, CDR2 SVGAGI (reference sequence). The V and J ends lost 5 bases and 1 base respectively, with 6 bases between them. The CDR3 DNA reads as TGTGCCAGCAGTCCAACTTCCTACGAGCAGTACTTC. Encoded protein: CASSPTSYEQYF.

This clonotype ranks as large. The rearrangement joins TRBV19 to TRBJ2-1, with D unresolved. CDR3 length: 13 amino acids. CDR1 is LNHDA and CDR2 is SQIVND in the germline V gene (reference sequence). Trimming took off 5 bases at V and 3 bases at J, with 8 bases between the two ends. The CDR3 DNA reads as TGTGCCAGTAGTCCGGCTCACTACAATGAGCAGTTCTTC. This sequence encodes CASSPAHYNEQFF.

Remarks on this clonotype: The missing conserved phenylalanine or tryptophan at the end of this CDR3 makes a read error likely. The DNA is left out, because the CDR3 cannot be placed on it with certainty; the CDR3 is given as TCRdb lists it. The chain links TRBV28 to TRBJ1-4; TRBD1, the D gene given by the table, was not confirmed from the DNA. Germline assignment: CDR1 MDHEN and CDR2 SYDVKM. The CDR3 is 14 amino acids in total, end residues counted. CDR3 loop: CASRRGGAGEKMFC.

The rearrangement uses TRBV20-1 and TRBJ1-6; D is unresolved. The CDR3 is 15 residues long. Per germline, CDR1 DFQATT and CDR2 SNEGSKA (reference sequence). With 0 bases removed from V and 9 bases from J, the gap between germline ends came to 15 bases. CDR3 residues: CSARDYDLVVSPLHF. The CDR3 region has the DNA TGCAGTGCTAGAGATTATGACCTGGTGGTTTCACCCCTCCACTTT.

In this sample, this clonotype is large. The chain recombines TRBV7-6 with TRBJ2-5; D perhaps matches TRBD1 (5 bases). The CDR3 runs 15 residues. Germline assignment: CDR1 SGHVS and CDR2 FNYEAQ. Trimming removed 4 bases at V and 1 base at J, with 13 bases between. The chain's CDR3 is CASSSTRQFQETQYF. Written as DNA, the CDR3 is TGTGCCAGCAGCTCCACGCGACAGTTCCAAGAGACCCAGTACTTC.

By share, this clonotype ranks as medium-sized. The chain is built from TRBV6-2 or TRBV6-3 and TRBJ2-5, with 8 bases identical to TRBD2. The CDR3 spans 15 residues. With 4 bases clipped from V and 1 base from J, the junction kept 5 bases outside the gene matches. Germline CDR1 reads MNHEY; CDR2 reads SVGEGT. In DNA form, the CDR3 reads TGTGCCAGCAGTTTTCCCCTAGCGGGCCAAGAGACCCAGTACTTC. This translates into CASSFPLAGQETQYF.

This clonotype is classed as large. The rearrangement links TRBV6-2 or TRBV6-3 to TRBJ2-2; D gene unclear. The CDR3 runs to 13 residues. Germline CDR1 reads MNHEY; CDR2 reads SVGEGT. V lost 5 bases to trimming and J lost 0 bases, with 4 bases between them. The CDR3 here is CASSPSNTGELFF. The CDR3 DNA reads as TGTGCCAGCAGTCCTTCGAACACCGGGGAGCTGTTTTTT.

By its share, this clonotype is hyperexpanded. This chain uses TRBV11-2 with TRBJ2-5; 7 bases align to TRBD2. Trimming cost V 8 bases and J 5 bases; bases outside gene matches: 11. The CDR3 sequence is 14 residues long. Germline V CDR1 and CDR2: SGHAT, FQNNGV. The CDR3 DNA reads as TGTGCCAGCCAGAGGGACGGGGGGTTGGAGACCCAGTACTTC. Residues: CASQRDGGLETQYF.

This clonotype ranks as large. The gene calls are TRBV6-1 and TRBJ1-1, with 8 bases identical to TRBD1. After removal of 6 bases from V and 3 bases from J, the junction contained 3 bases not matched to a gene. The V gene's germline CDR1 is MNHNS and CDR2 SASEGT. The CDR3 has 13 amino acids. This CDR3 reads CASRTGAYTEAFF. The DNA of the CDR3 is TGTGCCAGCAGGACAGGGGCCTACACTGAAGCTTTCTTT.